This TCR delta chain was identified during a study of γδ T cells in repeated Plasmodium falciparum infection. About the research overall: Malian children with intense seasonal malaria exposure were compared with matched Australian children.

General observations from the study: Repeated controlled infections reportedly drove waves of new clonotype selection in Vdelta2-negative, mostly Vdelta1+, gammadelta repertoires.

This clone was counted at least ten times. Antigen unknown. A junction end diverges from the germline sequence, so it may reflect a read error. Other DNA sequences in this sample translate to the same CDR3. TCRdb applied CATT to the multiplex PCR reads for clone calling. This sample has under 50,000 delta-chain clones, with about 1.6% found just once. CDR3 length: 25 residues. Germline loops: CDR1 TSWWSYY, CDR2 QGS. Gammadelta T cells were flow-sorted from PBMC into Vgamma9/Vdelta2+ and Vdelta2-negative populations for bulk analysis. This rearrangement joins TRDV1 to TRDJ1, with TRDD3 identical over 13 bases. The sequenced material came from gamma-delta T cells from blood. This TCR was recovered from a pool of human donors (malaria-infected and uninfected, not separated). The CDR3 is CALGDWGLLPYLLGDTRAITDKLIF. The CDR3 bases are TGCGCTCTTGGGGACTGGGGCCTTCTTCCGTATCTACTGGGGGATACGCGGGCGATTACCGATAAACTCATCTTT.